The clone carrying this T cell receptor (beta chain) occurred a few times. Its antigen is not known. These data are taken from a study of PD-1 blockade in classical Hodgkin lymphoma. General study results and limits: Relapsed/refractory patients reportedly had the lowest baseline TCR diversity, below newly diagnosed patients, who were below healthy donors. Those achieving complete response showed baseline diversity like newly diagnosed patients.

Sequencing was performed with immunoSEQ multiplex PCR; in TCRdb, only in-frame clones are kept and a portion is missing. The profile covers 25,000 to 35,000 clones, with roughly 80% appearing a single time and about 0.57% taken by the ten largest. Time point: cycle 4 day 1 (C4D1), after five to seven weeks of nivolumab. After autologous stem cell transplantation all patients relapsed, and prior brentuximab vedotin exposure differed between cohorts. Researchers report purifying CD4+ T cells from thawed PBMCs by magnetic negative selection. The J segment lost 1 base and the V segment lost 3 bases, leaving 4 bases of the junction unmatched. Germline assignment: CDR1 LGHNA and CDR2 YNFKEQ. The CDR3 spans 17 residues.

Sequencing was performed on CD4+ T cells from blood, taken before the fourth cycle of nivolumab. This receptor was taken from a human donor with classical Hodgkin lymphoma. The chain recombines TRBV4-2 with TRBJ1-6, with 9 bases fitting TRBD1. CDR3 coding DNA: TGTGCCAGCAGCCATGAGGGGACAGGGTCCTATAATTCACCCCTCCACTTT. Protein product: CASSHEGTGSYNSPLHF.